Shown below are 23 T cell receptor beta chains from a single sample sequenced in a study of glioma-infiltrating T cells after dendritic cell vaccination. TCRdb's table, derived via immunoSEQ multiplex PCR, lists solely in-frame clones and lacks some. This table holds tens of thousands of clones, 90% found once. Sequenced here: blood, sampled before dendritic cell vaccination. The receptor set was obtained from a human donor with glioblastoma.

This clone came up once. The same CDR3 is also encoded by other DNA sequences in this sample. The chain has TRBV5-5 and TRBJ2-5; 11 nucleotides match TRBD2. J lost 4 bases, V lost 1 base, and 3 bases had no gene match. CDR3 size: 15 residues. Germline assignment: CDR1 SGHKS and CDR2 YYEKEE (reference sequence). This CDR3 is CASSLNSGGAETQYF. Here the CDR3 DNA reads TGTGCCAGCAGCTTGAATAGCGGGGGGGCAGAGACCCAGTACTTC.

The CDR3 protein is CASSSAQAGAGNEQFF. The CDR3 nucleotides are TGTGCCAGCAGTTCGGCTCAAGCGGGGGCAGGCAATGAGCAGTTCTTC. The genes are TRBV2 and TRBJ2-1; 8 positions match TRBD2. Germline loops: CDR1 SNHLY, CDR2 FYNNEI. This CDR3 region has 16 residues. V gave up 5 bases and J gave up 6 bases; unmatched junction bases: 12.

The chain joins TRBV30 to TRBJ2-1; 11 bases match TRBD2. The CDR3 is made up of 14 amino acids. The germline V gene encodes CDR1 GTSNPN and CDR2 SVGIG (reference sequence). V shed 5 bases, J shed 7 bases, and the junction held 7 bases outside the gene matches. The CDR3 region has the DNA TGTGCCTGGGACTTTAGCGGGGGGGGTAATGAGCAGTTCTTC. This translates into CAWDFSGGGNEQFF. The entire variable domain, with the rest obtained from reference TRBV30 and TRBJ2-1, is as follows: SQTIHQWPATLVQPVGSPLSLECTVEGTSNPNLYWYRQAAGRGLQLLFYSVGIGQISSEVPQNLSASRPQDRQFILSSKKLLLSDSGFYLCAWDFSGGGNEQFFGPGTRLTVL.

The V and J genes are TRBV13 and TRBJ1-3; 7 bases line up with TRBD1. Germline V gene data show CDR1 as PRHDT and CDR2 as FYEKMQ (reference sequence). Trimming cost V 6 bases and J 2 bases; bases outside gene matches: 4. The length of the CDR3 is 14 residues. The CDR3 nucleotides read TGTGCCAGCAGTCTGACAGGGACTGGAAACACCATATATTTT. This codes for CASSLTGTGNTIYF.

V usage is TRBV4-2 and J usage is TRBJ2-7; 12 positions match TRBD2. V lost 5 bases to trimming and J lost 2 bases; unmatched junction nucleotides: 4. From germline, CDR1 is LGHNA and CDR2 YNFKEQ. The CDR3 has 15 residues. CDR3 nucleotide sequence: TGTGCCAGCAGCGGCCGGACTAGCGGGGCCTACGAGCAGTACTTC. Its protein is CASSGRTSGAYEQYF.

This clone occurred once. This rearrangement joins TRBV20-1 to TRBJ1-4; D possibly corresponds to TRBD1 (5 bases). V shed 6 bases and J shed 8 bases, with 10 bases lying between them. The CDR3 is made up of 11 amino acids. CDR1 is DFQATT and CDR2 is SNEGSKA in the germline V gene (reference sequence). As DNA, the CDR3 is TGCAGTGCCGTAAGACAGGAAAAACTGTTTTTT. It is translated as CSAVRQEKLFF.

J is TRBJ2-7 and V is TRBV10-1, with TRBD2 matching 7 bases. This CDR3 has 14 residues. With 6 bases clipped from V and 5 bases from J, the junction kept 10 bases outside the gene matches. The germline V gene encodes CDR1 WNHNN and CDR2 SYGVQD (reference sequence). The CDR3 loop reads CASSLSGTKNEQYF. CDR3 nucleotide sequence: TGCGCCAGCAGCCTAAGCGGGACTAAGAACGAGCAGTACTTC.

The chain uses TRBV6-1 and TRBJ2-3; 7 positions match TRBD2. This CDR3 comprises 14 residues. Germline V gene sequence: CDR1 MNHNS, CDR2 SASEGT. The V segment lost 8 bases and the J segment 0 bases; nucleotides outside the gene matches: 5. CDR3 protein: CASERGVSTDTQYF. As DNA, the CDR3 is TGTGCCAGCGAACGGGGGGTTAGCACAGATACGCAGTATTTT.

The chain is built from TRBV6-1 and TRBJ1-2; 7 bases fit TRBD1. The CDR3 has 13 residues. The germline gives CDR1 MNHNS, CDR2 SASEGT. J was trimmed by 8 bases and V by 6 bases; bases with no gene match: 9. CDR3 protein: CASRRQGRGGYTF. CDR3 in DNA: TGTGCCAGCAGGAGACAGGGACGTGGGGGCTACACCTTC.

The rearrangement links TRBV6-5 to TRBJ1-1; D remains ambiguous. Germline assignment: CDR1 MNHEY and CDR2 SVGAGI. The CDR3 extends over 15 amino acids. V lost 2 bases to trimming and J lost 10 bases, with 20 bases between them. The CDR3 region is CASSYRVGKEGRAFF. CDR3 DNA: TGTGCCAGCAGTTACCGGGTGGGTAAGGAGGGAAGAGCTTTCTTT.

DNA for the CDR3: TGCGCCAGCAGCTTGGGGGGAGGGGTAAATTCCGAGCAGTACTTC. It yields the protein CASSLGGGVNSEQYF. The gene calls are TRBV5-1 and TRBJ2-7; 7 bases fit TRBD2. The CDR3 totals 15 residues. With 0 bases clipped from V and 6 bases from J, the junction kept 9 bases outside the gene matches. CDR1 and CDR2 from the germline V gene are SGHRS and YFSETQ.

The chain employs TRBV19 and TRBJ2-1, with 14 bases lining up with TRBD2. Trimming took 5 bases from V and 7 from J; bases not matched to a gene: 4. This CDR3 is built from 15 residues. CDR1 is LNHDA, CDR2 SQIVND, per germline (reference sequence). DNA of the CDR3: TGTGCCAGTAGTGCATGGACTAGCGGGGGGAATGAGCAGTTCTTC. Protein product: CASSAWTSGGNEQFF. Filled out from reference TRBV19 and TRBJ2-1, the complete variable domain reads DGGITQSPKYLFRKEGQNVTLSCEQNLNHDAMYWYRQDPGQGLRLIYYSQIVNDFQKGDIAEGYSVSREKKESFPLTVTSAQKNPTAFYLCASSAWTSGGNEQFFGPGTRLTVL.

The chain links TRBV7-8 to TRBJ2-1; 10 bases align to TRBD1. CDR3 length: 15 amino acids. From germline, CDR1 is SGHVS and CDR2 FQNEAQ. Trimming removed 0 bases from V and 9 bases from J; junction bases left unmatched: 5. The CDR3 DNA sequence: TGTGCCAGCAGCTTAGCGGGACAGGGGAAGCGTGAGCAGTTCTTC. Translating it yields CASSLAGQGKREQFF.

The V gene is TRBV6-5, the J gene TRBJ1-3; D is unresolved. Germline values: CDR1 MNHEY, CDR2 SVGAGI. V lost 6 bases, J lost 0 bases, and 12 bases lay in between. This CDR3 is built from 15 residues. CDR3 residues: CASRISISSGNTIYF. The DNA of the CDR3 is TGTGCCAGCAGAATCTCGATCAGCTCTGGAAACACCATATATTTT.

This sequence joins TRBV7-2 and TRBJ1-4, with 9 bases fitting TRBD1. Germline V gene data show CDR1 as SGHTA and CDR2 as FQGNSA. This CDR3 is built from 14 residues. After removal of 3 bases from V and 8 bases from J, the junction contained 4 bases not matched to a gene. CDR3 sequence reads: CASSLDRGGEKLFF. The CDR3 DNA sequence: TGTGCCAGCAGCTTGGACAGGGGAGGCGAAAAACTGTTTTTT.

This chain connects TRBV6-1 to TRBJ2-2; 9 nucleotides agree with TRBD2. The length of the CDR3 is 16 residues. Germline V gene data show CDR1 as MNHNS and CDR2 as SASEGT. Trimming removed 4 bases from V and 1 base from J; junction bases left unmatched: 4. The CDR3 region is CASSVATSGNTGELFF. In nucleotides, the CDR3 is TGTGCCAGCAGTGTGGCGACTAGCGGGAACACCGGGGAGCTGTTTTTT.

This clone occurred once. In DNA, the CDR3 is TGTGCCAGCAGTGAACTAGCGGGGGTCGTAATGCGTGGTAATGAAAAACTGTTTTTT. This translates into CASSELAGVVMRGNEKLFF. This chain links TRBV6-1 with TRBJ1-4; a weak D match, TRBD1 (5 bases). The CDR3 totals 19 residues. The V gene's germline CDR1 is MNHNS and CDR2 SASEGT. The V and J ends lost 2 bases and 4 bases respectively, with 23 bases between them.

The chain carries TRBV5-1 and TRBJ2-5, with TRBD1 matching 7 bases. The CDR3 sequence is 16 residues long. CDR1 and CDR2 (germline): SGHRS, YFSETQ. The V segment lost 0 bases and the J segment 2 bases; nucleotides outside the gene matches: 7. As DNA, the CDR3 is TGCGCCAGCAGCTTGGATTGGACAGGTCTACAAGAGACCCAGTACTTC. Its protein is CASSLDWTGLQETQYF.

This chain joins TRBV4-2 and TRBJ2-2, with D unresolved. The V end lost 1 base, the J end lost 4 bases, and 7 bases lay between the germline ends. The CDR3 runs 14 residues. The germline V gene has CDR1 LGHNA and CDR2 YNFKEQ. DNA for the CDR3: TGTGCCAGCAGCCAAGTTTACGGCACCGGGGAGCTGTTTTTT. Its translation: CASSQVYGTGELFF.

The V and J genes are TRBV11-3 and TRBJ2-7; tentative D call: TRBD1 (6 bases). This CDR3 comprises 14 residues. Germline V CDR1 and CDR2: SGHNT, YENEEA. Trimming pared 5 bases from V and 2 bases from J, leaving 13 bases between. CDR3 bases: TGTGCCAGCAGCCCGTGGGACAAGCCCTACGAGCAGTACTTC. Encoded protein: CASSPWDKPYEQYF.

The DNA of the CDR3 is TGTGCCAGCAGCGACAGGGGTAATGAAAAACTGTTTTTT. Protein sequence: CASSDRGNEKLFF. J is TRBJ1-4 and V is TRBV11-2, with 8 bases lining up with TRBD1. V lost 5 bases to trimming and J lost 4 bases; unmatched junction nucleotides: 0. Germline lookup yields CDR1 SGHAT and CDR2 FQNNGV. The CDR3 consists of 13 residues.

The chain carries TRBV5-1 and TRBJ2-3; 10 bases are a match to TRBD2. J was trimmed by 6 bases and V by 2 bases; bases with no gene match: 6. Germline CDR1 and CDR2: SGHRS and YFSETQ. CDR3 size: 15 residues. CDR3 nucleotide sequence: TGCGCCAGCAGCTTACAAGCGGGGGGGCCTGATACGCAGTATTTT. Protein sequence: CASSLQAGGPDTQYF.

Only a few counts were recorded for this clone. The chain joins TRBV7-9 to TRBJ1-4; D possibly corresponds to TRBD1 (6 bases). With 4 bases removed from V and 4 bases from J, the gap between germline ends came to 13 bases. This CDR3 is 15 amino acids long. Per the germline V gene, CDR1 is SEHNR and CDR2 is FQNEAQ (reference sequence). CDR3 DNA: TGTGCCAGCAGCTCCCGACAGGCAATTAATGAAAAACTGTTTTTT. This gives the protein CASSSRQAINEKLFF.